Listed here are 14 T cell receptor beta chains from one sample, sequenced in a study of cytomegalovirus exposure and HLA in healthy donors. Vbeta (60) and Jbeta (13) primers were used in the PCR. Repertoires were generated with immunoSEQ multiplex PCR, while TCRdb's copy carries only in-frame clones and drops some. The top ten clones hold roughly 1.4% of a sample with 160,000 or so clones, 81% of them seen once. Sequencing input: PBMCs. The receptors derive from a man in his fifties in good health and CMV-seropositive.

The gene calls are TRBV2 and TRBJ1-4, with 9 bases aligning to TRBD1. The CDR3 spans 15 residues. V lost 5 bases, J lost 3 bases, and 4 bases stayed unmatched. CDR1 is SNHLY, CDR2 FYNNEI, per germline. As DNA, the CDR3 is TGTGCCAGCAGTAGGACAGGGGTTTCTAATGAAAAACTGTTTTTT. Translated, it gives CASSRTGVSNEKLFF.

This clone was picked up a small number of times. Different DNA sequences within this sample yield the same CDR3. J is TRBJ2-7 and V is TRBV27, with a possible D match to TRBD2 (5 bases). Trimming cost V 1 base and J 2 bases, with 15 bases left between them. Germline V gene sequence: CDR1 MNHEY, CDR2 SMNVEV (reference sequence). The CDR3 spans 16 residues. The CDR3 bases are TGTGCCAGCAGTTTATTCGAGGAGGAGACGGCCTACGAGCAGTACTTC. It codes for CASSLFEEETAYEQYF.

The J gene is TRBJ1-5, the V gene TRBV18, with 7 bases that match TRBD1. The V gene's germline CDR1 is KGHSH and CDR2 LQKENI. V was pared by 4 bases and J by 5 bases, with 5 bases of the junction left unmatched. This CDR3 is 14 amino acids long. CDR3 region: CASSLTGWDQPQHF. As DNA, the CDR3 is TGTGCCAGCTCACTGACAGGGTGGGATCAGCCCCAGCATTTT.

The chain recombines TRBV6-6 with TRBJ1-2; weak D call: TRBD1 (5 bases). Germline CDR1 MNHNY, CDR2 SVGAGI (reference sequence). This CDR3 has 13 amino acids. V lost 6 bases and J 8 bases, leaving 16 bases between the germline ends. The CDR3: CASREDSRRGYTF. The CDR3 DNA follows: TGTGCCAGCAGAGAAGACAGTCGGCGAGGCTACACCTTC.

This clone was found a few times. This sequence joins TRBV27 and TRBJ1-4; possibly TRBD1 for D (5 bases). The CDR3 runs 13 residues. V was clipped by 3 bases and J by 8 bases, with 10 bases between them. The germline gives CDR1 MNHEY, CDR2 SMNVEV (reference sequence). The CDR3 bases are TGTGCCAGCAGTTTGGGGCGCGGAGAAAAACTGTTTTTT. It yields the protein CASSLGRGEKLFF.

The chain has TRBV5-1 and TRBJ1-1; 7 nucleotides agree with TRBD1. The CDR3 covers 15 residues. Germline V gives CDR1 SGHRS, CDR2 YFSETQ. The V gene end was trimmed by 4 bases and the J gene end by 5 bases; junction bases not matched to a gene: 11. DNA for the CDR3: TGCGCCAGCAGCCCAGACGGGACAGTGAGGACTGAAGCTTTCTTT. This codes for CASSPDGTVRTEAFF.

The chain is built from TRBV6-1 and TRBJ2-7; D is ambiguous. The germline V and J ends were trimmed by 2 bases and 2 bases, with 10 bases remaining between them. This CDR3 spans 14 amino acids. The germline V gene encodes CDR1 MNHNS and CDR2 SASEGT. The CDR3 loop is CASSEFGRTYEQYF. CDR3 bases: TGTGCCAGCAGTGAATTCGGCAGGACCTACGAGCAGTACTTC.

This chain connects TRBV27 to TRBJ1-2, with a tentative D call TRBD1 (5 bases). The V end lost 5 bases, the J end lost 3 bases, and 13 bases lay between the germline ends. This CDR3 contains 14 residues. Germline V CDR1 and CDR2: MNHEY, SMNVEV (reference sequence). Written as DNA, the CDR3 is TGTGCCAGCAGTACAACGCGGGGGTACTATGGCTACACCTTC. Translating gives CASSTTRGYYGYTF.

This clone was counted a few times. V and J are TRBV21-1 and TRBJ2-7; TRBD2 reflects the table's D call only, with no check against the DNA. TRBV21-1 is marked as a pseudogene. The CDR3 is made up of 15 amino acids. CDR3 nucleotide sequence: TGTGCCAGCAGCAAAGGGTCGGACGGGACCTACGAGCAGTACTTC. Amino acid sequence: CASSKGSDGTYEQYF.

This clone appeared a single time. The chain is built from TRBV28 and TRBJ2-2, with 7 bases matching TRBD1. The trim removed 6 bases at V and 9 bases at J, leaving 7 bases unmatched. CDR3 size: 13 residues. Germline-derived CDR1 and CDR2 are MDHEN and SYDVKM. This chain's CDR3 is CASRGTVLRELFF. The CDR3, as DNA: TGTGCCAGCAGGGGGACAGTTCTCCGGGAGCTGTTTTTT.

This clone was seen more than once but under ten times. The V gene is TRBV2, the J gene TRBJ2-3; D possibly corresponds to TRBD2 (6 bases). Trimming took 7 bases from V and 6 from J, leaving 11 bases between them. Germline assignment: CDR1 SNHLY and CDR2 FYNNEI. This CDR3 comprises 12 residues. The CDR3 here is CASKVAADTQYF. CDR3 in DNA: TGTGCCAGCAAGGTAGCGGCGGATACGCAGTATTTT.

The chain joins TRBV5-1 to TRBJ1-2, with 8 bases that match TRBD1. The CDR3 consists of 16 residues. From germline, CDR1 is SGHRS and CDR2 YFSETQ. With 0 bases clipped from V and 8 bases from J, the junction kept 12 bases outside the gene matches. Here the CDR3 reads CASSLETGELVRGYTF. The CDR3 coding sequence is TGCGCCAGCAGCTTGGAGACAGGGGAGTTGGTAAGAGGCTACACCTTC.

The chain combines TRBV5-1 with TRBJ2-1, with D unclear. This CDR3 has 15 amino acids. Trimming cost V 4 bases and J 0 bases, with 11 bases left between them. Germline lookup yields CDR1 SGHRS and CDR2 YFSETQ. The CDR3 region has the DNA TGCGCCAGCAGCCCCAGTACCGTCTCCTACAATGAGCAGTTCTTC. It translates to CASSPSTVSYNEQFF.

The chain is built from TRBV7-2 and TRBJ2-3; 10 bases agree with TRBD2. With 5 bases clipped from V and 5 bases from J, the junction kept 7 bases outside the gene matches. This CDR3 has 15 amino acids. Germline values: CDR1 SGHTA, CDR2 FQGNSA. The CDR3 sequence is CASSDQREGGDTQYF. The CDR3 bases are TGTGCCAGCAGCGATCAGCGGGAGGGAGGAGATACGCAGTATTTT. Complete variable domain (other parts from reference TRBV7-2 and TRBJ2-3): GAGVSQSPSNKVTEKGKDVELRCDPISGHTALYWYRQSLGQGLEFLIYFQGNSAPDKSGLPSDRFSAERTGGSVSTLTIQRTQQEDSAVYLCASSDQREGGDTQYFGPGTRLTVL.